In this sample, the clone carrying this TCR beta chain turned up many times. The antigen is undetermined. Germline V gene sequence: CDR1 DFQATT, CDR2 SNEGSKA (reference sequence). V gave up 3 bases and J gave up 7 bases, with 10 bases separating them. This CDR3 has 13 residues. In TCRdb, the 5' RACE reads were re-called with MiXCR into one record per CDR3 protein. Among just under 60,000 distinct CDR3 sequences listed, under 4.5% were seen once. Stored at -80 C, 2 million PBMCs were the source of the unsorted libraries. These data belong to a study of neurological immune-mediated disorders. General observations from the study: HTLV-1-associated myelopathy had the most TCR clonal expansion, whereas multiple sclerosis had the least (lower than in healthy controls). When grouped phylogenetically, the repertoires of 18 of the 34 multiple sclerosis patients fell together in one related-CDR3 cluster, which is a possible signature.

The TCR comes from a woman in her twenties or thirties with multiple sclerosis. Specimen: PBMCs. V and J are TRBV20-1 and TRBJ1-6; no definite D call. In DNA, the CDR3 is TGCAGTGCTAGGGGTCCAGAAAATTCACCCCTCCACTTT. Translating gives CSARGPENSPLHF.